This T cell receptor (beta chain) was sequenced in a study of cytomegalovirus exposure and HLA in healthy donors. Study as a whole: Within the Caucasian-associated ancestry cluster were approximately 77% of the roughly 380 genotyped donors. Findings and limits, study-wide: A later analysis found most CMV-associated TCR beta chains apparently HLA-restricted. Clonal expansion was found to be greater in HLA-associated TCR beta chains than in equally common others in a later analysis.

As concerns this clone: The antigen is not known.

It was with 60 Vbeta and 13 Jbeta primers that the PCR ran. Profiled with immunoSEQ multiplex PCR; TCRdb holds only in-frame clones, not every one. The table shows under 200,000 clones, with 65% to 75% occurring only once. Sequencing was done on a sample of PBMCs. This clonotype was sampled from a girl between 5 and 17 years old in good health and CMV-seronegative.

CDR3 residues: CASSISLSTDTQYF. CDR3 DNA: TGTGCCAGTAGTATCTCCCTTAGCACAGATACGCAGTATTTT. The chain employs TRBV19 and TRBJ2-3; no reliable D call. The CDR3 is made up of 14 amino acids. Germline V CDR1 and CDR2: LNHDA, SQIVND (reference sequence). Trimming shortened V by 3 bases and J by 0 bases, and 7 bases separated the two germline ends.